The subject of this entry is one T cell receptor beta chain. Its matching antigen is unknown. These data belong to a study of T-cell memory formation after mild COVID-19. Regarding the study as a whole: Contracting clones from day 15 to 85 had balanced CD4/CD8; later expanders favoured CD4+. For contracting clones, CD4+ ones sat mainly in CM and EM, CD8+ in EMRA.

Barcoded TCR alpha and TCR beta cDNA libraries with UMIs came from 5'RACE using constant-segment primers. TCRdb re-called the 5' RACE reads through MiXCR, storing one row per CDR3 protein. The table lists roughly 200,000 distinct CDR3 sequences, 16% of them singletons, with more than 2% in the top ten. V lost 2 bases and J lost 4, with 12 bases in between. The CDR3 sequence is 14 residues long. Looked up from germline, CDR1 is SGHTA and CDR2 is FQGNSA. V usage is TRBV7-2 and J usage is TRBJ2-7, with D possibly being TRBD1 (5 bases). This sequence was found in an adult woman who had mild COVID-19 (a few samples of this study predate the infection). Cell type and time point are not known. Sequencing input: PBMCs or a T cell subset sorted from them (not recorded which). The CDR3 is CASSLLVGQYEQYF. The CDR3 DNA is TGTGCCAGCAGCTTATTGGTGGGGCAGTACGAGCAGTACTTC.